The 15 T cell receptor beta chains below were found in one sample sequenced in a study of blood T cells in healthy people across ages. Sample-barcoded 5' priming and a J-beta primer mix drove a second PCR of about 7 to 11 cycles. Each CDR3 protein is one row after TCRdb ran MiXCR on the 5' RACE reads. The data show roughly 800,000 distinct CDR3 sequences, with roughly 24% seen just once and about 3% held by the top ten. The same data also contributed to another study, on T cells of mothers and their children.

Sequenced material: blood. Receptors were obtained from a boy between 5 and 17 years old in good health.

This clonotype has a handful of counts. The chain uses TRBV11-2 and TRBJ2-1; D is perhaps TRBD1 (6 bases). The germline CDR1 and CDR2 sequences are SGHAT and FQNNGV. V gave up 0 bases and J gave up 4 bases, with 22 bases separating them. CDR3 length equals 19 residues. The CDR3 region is CASSLDAYPRGGAYNEQFF. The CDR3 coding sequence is TGTGCCAGCAGCTTAGATGCCTACCCAAGAGGGGGAGCTTACAATGAGCAGTTCTTC.

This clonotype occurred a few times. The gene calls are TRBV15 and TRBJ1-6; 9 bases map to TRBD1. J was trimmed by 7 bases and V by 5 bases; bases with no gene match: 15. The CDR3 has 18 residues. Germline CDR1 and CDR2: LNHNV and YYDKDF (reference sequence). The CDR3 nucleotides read TGTGCCACCAGCGATCCGGGACAGGGTATTTTTAGAAATTCACCCCTCCACTTT. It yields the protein CATSDPGQGIFRNSPLHF.

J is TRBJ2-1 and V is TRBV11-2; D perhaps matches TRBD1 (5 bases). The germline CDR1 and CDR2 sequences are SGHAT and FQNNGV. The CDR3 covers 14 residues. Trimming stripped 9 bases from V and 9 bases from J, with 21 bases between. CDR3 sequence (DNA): TGTGCCAGTGGCCTAGGGAATTTTAGGGGTGAGCAGTTCTTC. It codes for CASGLGNFRGEQFF.

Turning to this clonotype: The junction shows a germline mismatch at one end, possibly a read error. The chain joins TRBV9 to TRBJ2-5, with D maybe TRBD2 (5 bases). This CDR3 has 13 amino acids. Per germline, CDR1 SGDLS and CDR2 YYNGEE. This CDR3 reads CAGSVGRGQEQYF. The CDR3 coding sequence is TGTGCCGGCAGCGTAGGAAGAGGGCAGGAGCAGTACTTC. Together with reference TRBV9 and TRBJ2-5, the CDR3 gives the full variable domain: DSGVTQTPKHLITATGQRVTLRCSPRSGDLSVYWYQQSLDQGLQFLIQYYNGEERAKGNILERFSAQQFPDLHSELNLSSLELGDSALYFCAGSVGRGQEQYFGPGTRLLVL.

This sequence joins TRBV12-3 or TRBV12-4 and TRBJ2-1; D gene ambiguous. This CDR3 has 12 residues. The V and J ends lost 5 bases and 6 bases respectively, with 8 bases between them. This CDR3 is CASSHSGNEQFF. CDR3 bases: TGTGCCAGCAGTCATTCGGGCAATGAGCAGTTCTTC.

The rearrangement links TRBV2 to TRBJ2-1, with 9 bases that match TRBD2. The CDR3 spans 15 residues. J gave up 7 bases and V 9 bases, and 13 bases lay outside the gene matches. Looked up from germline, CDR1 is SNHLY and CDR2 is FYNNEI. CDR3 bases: TGTGCCAGGGGGACTAGCTCGGTTTCTGTGAATGAGCAGTTCTTC. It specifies CARGTSSVSVNEQFF.

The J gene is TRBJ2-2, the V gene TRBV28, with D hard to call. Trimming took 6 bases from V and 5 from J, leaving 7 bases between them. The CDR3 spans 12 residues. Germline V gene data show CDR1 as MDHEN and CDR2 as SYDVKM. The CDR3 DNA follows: TGTGCCAGCAGCTTACAAACCGGGGAGCTGTTTTTT. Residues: CASSLQTGELFF.

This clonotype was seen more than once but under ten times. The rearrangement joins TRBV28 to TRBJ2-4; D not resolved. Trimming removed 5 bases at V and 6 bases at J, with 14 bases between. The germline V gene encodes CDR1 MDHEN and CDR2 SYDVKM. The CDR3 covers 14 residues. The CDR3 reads CASSQPSLGNIQYF. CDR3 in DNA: TGTGCCAGCAGTCAGCCGTCCCTGGGAAACATTCAGTACTTC.

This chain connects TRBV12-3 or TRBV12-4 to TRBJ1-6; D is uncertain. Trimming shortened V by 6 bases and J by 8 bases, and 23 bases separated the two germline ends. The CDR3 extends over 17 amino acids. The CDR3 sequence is CASSPGLSLPWDSPLHF. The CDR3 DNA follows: TGTGCCAGCAGCCCCGGCCTGAGTCTCCCCTGGGATTCACCCCTCCACTTT.

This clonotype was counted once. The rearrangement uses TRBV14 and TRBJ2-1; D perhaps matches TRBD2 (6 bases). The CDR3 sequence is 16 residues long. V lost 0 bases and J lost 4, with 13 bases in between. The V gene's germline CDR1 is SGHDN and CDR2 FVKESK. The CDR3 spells CASSQDPGDTYNEQFF. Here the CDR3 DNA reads TGTGCCAGCAGCCAAGATCCGGGGGATACATACAATGAGCAGTTCTTC.

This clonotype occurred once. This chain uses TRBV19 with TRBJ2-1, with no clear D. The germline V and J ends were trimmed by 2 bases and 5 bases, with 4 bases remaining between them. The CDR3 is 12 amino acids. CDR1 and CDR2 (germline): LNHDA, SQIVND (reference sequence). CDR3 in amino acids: CASSIRNNEQFF. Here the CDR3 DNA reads TGTGCCAGTAGTATAAGAAACAATGAGCAGTTCTTC.

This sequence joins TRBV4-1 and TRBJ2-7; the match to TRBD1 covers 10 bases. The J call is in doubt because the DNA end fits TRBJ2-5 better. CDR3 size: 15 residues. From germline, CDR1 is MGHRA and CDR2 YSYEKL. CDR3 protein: CASRPGTGAKETQYF. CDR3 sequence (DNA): TGCGCCAGCAGACCCGGGACAGGGGCCAAAGAGACCCAGTACTTC.

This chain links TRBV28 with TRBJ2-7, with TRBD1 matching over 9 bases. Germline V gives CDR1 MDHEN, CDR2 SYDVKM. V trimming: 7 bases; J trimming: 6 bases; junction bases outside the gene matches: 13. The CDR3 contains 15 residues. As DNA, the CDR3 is TGTGCCAGCAACTGGGGTGGGACAGGGTACGGCGAGCAGTACTTC. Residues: CASNWGGTGYGEQYF.

The CDR3 protein is CASNQGLNTEAFF. The CDR3 nucleotides are TGTGCCAGTAATCAGGGGCTGAACACTGAAGCTTTCTTT. The V gene is TRBV19, the J gene TRBJ1-1, with D perhaps TRBD1 (6 bases). This CDR3 has 13 amino acids. Germline V gene data show CDR1 as LNHDA and CDR2 as SQIVND (reference sequence). V lost 7 bases to trimming and J lost 0 bases, with 9 bases between them.

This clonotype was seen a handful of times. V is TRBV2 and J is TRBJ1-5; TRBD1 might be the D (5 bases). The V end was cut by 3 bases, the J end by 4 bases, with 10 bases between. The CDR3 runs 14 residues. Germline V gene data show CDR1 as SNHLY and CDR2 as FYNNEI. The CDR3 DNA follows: TGTGCCAGCAGTGAGCAGGGAGTGAATCAGCCCCAGCATTTT. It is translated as CASSEQGVNQPQHF.